Listed here is a single TCR beta chain. Under the authors' procedure: Amplifying reference gene primers gave estimates of nucleated cell counts. Sequencing was performed with immunoSEQ multiplex PCR; in TCRdb, only in-frame clones are kept and a portion is missing. The DNA gave D and trimming, while V, J and clone size come from that table. The sample consists of some 260,000 clones, about 80% of them appearing once. These data come from a study of blood T cell repertoires in COVID-19. Study summary: Acute-phase and convalescent COVID-19 samples originated in the United States, Italy and Spain. From T cells, B-cell-depleted T cells, or PBMCs came the material, which was cDNA or gDNA.

CDR3 length: 14 amino acids. CDR1 and CDR2 from the germline V gene are SEHNR and FQNEAQ (reference sequence). Trimming took off 5 bases at V and 5 bases at J, with 13 bases between the two ends. The source of this sequence is a man older than 75 with acute or convalescent COVID-19. The chain recombines TRBV7-9 with TRBJ1-5; perhaps TRBD1 as D (6 bases). The sample consisted of peripheral blood. The CDR3 loop reads CASSPQGSYQPQHF. The CDR3, as DNA: TGTGCCAGCAGCCCACAGGGTTCTTATCAGCCCCAGCATTTT. Full variable domain (missing parts from reference TRBV7-9 and TRBJ1-5): DTGVSQNPRHKITKRGQNVTFRCDPISEHNRLYWYRQTLGQGPEFLTYFQNEAQLEKSRLLSDRFSAERPKGSFSTLEIQRTEQGDSAMYLCASSPQGSYQPQHFGDGTRLSIL.